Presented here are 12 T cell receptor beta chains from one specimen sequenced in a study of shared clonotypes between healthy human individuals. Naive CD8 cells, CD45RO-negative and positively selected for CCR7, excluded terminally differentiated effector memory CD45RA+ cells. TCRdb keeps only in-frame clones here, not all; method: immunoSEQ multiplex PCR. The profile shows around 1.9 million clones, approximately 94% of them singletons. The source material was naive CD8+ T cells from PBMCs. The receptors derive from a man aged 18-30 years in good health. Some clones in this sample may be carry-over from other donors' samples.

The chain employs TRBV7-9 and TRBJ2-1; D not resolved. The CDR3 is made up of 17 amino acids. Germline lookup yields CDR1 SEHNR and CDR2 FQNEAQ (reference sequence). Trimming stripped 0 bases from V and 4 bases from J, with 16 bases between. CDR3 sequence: CASSLAGSLVPYNEQFF. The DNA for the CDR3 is TGTGCCAGCAGCTTAGCGGGGTCCTTGGTACCTTACAATGAGCAGTTCTTC. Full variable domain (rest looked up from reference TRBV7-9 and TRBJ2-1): DTGVSQNPRHKITKRGQNVTFRCDPISEHNRLYWYRQTLGQGPEFLTYFQNEAQLEKSRLLSDRFSAERPKGSFSTLEIQRTEQGDSAMYLCASSLAGSLVPYNEQFFGPGTRLTVL.

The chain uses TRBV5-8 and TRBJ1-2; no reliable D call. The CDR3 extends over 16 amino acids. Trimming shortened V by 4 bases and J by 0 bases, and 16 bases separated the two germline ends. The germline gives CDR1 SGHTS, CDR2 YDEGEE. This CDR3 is CASSRRWEDTNYGYTF. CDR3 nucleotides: TGTGCCAGCAGCCGCCGTTGGGAAGATACTAACTATGGCTACACCTTC.

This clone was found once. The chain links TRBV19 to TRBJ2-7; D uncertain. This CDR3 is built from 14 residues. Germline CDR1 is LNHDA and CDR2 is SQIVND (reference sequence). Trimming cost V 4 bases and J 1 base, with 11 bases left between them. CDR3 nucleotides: TGTGCCAGTAGTACCCTCTTTGGGTCCTACGAGCAGTACTTC. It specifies CASSTLFGSYEQYF.

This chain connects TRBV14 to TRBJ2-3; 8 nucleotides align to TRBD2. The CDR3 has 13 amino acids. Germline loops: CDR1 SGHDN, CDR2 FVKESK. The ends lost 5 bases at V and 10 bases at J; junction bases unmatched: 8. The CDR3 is CASSTTRRGAQYF. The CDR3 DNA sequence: TGTGCCAGCAGCACGACGAGGCGGGGGGCGCAGTATTTT.

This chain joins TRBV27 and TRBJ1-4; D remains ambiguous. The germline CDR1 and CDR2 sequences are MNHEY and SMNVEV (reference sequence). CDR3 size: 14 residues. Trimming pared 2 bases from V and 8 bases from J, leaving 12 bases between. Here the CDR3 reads CASSLMRTREKLFF. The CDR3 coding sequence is TGTGCCAGCAGTTTAATGAGGACTCGCGAAAAACTGTTTTTT.

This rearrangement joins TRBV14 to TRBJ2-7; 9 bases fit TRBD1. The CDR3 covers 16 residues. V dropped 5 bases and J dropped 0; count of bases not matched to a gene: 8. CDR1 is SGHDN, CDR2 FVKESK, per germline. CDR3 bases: TGTGCCAGCAGCGCCTACAGGGGGCCTAGCTCCTACGAGCAGTACTTC. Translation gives CASSAYRGPSSYEQYF.

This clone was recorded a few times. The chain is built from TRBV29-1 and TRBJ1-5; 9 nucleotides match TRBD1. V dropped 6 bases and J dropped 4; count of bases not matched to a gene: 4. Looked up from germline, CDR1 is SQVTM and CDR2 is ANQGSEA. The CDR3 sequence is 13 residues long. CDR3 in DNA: TGCAGCGTATCGACAGGGGGGAATCAGCCCCAGCATTTT. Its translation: CSVSTGGNQPQHF. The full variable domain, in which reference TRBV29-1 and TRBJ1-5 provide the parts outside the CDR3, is SAVISQKPSRDICQRGTSLTIQCQVDSQVTMMFWYRQQPGQSLTLIATANQGSEATYESGFVIDKFPISRPNLTFSTLTVSNMSPEDSSIYLCSVSTGGNQPQHFGDGTRLSIL.

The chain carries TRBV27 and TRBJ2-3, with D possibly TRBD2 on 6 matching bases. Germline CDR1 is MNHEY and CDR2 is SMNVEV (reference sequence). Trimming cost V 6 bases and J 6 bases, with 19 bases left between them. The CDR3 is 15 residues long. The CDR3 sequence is CASSSDYPRGDTQYF. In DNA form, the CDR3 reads TGTGCCAGCAGCTCGGACTACCCTCGGGGGGATACGCAGTATTTT.

Here the CDR3 DNA reads TGCGCCAGCAGCCACCCCTGGGTAGCGGGAAAGGACACCGGGGAGCTGTTTTTT. This translates into CASSHPWVAGKDTGELFF. The chain has TRBV4-3 and TRBJ2-2; TRBD2 matches 8 bases. V dropped 3 bases and J dropped 3; count of bases not matched to a gene: 12. The CDR3 spans 18 residues. Germline V gene data show CDR1 as LGHNA and CDR2 as YSLEER.

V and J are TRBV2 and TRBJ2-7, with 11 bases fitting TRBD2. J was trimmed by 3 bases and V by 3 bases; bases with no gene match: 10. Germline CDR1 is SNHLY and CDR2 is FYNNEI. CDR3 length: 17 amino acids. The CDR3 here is CASSEGSGRARVYEQYF. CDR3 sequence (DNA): TGTGCCAGCAGTGAGGGTAGCGGGAGGGCCCGGGTCTACGAGCAGTACTTC.

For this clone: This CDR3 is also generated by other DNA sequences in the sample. The CDR3 bases are TGTGCCAGCAGCGTAGGAACTCCAGATACGCAGTATTTT. Encoded protein: CASSVGTPDTQYF. This chain joins TRBV9 and TRBJ2-3; D not certain. With 0 bases removed from V and 4 bases from J, the gap between germline ends came to 6 bases. The CDR3 length is 13 residues. Germline V CDR1 and CDR2: SGDLS, YYNGEE.

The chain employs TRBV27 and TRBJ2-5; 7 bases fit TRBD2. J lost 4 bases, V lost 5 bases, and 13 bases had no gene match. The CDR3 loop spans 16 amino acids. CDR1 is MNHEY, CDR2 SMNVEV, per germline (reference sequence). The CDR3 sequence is CASSQRGGRGPETQYF. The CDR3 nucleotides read TGTGCCAGCAGTCAGCGTGGCGGGAGAGGCCCAGAGACCCAGTACTTC.